Shown below are 29 T cell receptor beta chains from a single sample sequenced in a study of T cells in Graves' hyperthyroidism and ophthalmopathy. TCR beta CDR3 regions were amplified from RNA transcripts. The study used the HTBI primer set for a first-round RT-PCR of the TCR CDR3. MiXCR, applied by TCRdb to the multiplex PCR reads, yields one record per CDR3 protein. The table includes approximately 740,000 distinct CDR3 sequences, around 15% detected once. Sequenced input: blood. All receptors come from a woman aged 18 to 35 with Graves' hyperthyroidism.

This clonotype occurred many times. The V gene is TRBV28, the J gene TRBJ2-4, with D possibly matching TRBD2 (5 bases). With 4 bases removed from V and 7 bases from J, the gap between germline ends came to 14 bases. The germline V gene encodes CDR1 MDHEN and CDR2 SYDVKM. The CDR3 has 14 residues. The chain's CDR3 is CASSSPGMGNIQYF. The CDR3 bases are TGTGCCAGCAGTTCCCCGGGGATGGGGAACATTCAGTACTTC.

In its sample, this clonotype was seen a few times. The rearrangement links TRBV9 to TRBJ2-7; 14 nucleotides align to TRBD2. J gave up 9 bases and V 4 bases, and 6 bases lay outside the gene matches. Germline CDR1 SGDLS, CDR2 YYNGEE. CDR3 length: 14 residues. The CDR3 sequence: CASSPGTSGSSQYF. CDR3 in DNA: TGTGCCAGCAGCCCCGGGACTAGCGGGAGTTCGCAGTACTTC.

The chain joins TRBV7-6 to TRBJ2-7; 14 bases agree with TRBD2. V was clipped by 3 bases and J by 7 bases; unmatched bases: 5. CDR1 and CDR2 from the germline V gene are SGHVS and FNYEAQ. The CDR3 is 15 residues long. The DNA for the CDR3 is TGTGCCAGCAGCTTCGGGACTAGCGGGAGTCCGGAGCAGTACTTC. It is translated as CASSFGTSGSPEQYF.

The chain carries TRBV15 and TRBJ2-2, with 7 bases that match TRBD1. The germline V gene encodes CDR1 LNHNV and CDR2 YYDKDF (reference sequence). The CDR3 has 13 residues. With 3 bases clipped from V and 11 bases from J, the junction kept 6 bases outside the gene matches. The CDR3 nucleotides read TGTGCCACCAGCAGGGACAGGATCGGAGAGCTGTTTTTT. This codes for CATSRDRIGELFF.

This clonotype occurred many times. The J gene is TRBJ2-7, the V gene TRBV30; D may match TRBD1 or TRBD2 (5 bases each). The V end lost 0 bases, the J end lost 2 bases, and 8 bases lay between the germline ends. From germline, CDR1 is GTSNPN and CDR2 SVGIG (reference sequence). The length of the CDR3 is 13 residues. CDR3 protein: CAWSVRGPYEQYF. The CDR3 DNA reads as TGTGCCTGGAGTGTACGGGGCCCCTACGAGCAGTACTTC.

In its sample, this clonotype was seen a few times. This chain connects TRBV5-5 to TRBJ2-3; the D is unclear. V was cut by 0 bases and J by 4 bases, with 12 bases left in between. Germline V gene lookup returns CDR1 SGHKS and CDR2 YYEKEE (reference sequence). This CDR3 is 15 amino acids long. CDR3 sequence: CASSLEVRVSDTQYF. CDR3 sequence (DNA): TGTGCCAGCAGCTTGGAGGTCCGGGTATCAGATACGCAGTATTTT.

V and J are TRBV27 and TRBJ1-2; 8 bases line up with TRBD1. V lost 0 bases and J lost 4; bases outside the gene matches: 10. Looked up from germline, CDR1 is MNHEY and CDR2 is SMNVEV (reference sequence). CDR3 length: 17 amino acids. CDR3 amino acids: CASSLSIGQGSFYGYTF. The CDR3 DNA reads as TGTGCCAGCAGTTTATCGATTGGACAGGGTAGTTTCTATGGCTACACCTTC.

This clonotype was detected once. The chain is built from TRBV20-1 and TRBJ1-2; no clear D. Trimming shortened V by 3 bases and J by 5 bases, and 13 bases separated the two germline ends. The CDR3 consists of 13 residues. CDR1 and CDR2 (germline): DFQATT, SNEGSKA (reference sequence). CDR3 amino acids: CSASSSGEYGYTF. As DNA, the CDR3 is TGCAGTGCTAGTTCCTCCGGCGAGTATGGCTACACCTTC.

DNA for the CDR3: TGTGCCAGCAGCCATCGGACCCGTCTTGAGCAGTTCTTC. This translates into CASSHRTRLEQFF. The J gene is TRBJ2-1, the V gene TRBV6-2 or TRBV6-3; D is undetermined. Germline V gene lookup returns CDR1 MNHEY and CDR2 SVGEGT. The germline V and J ends were trimmed by 6 bases and 9 bases, with 15 bases remaining between them. This CDR3 has 13 residues.

The J gene is TRBJ1-4, the V gene TRBV19; a possible D gene is TRBD1 (6 bases). The CDR3 runs to 16 residues. The germline V and J ends were trimmed by 4 bases and 8 bases, with 20 bases remaining between them. Germline CDR1 reads LNHDA; CDR2 reads SQIVND (reference sequence). The CDR3 coding sequence is TGTGCCAGTAGTAGGATTGGGGGCCTGGCGGAAGAAAAACTGTTTTTT. It encodes CASSRIGGLAEEKLFF. Variable domain in full (rest from reference TRBV19 and TRBJ1-4): DGGITQSPKYLFRKEGQNVTLSCEQNLNHDAMYWYRQDPGQGLRLIYYSQIVNDFQKGDIAEGYSVSREKKESFPLTVTSAQKNPTAFYLCASSRIGGLAEEKLFFGSGTQLSVL.

The sample holds many counts of this clonotype. This chain connects TRBV24-1 to TRBJ2-3; the match to TRBD1 covers 7 bases. V lost 2 bases and J lost 0; bases outside the gene matches: 4. The CDR3 covers 16 residues. Germline assignment: CDR1 KGHDR and CDR2 SFDVKD. The DNA for the CDR3 is TGTGCCACCAGTGATTACGGGACAGAGAGCACAGATACGCAGTATTTT. Protein sequence: CATSDYGTESTDTQYF.

This sequence joins TRBV12-3 or TRBV12-4 and TRBJ1-5; D gene unclear. With 7 bases removed from V and 3 bases from J, the gap between germline ends came to 16 bases. CDR3 length equals 15 residues. In nucleotides, the CDR3 is TGTGCCAGCACACCTAGCGGCTTAGCCAATCAGCCCCAGCATTTT. This translates into CASTPSGLANQPQHF.

This clonotype was found many times. The V call is TRBV6-1, the J call TRBJ1-2; D is ambiguous. V was trimmed by 4 bases and J by 6 bases, leaving 9 bases between them. The CDR3 sequence is 12 residues long. Germline assignment: CDR1 MNHNS and CDR2 SASEGT. Here the CDR3 reads CASSVHRDGYTF. The CDR3 region has the DNA TGTGCCAGCAGTGTTCACCGGGATGGCTACACCTTC.

The chain recombines TRBV27 with TRBJ1-2; D gene unclear. V lost 2 bases and J lost 4, with 11 bases in between. The germline V gene encodes CDR1 MNHEY and CDR2 SMNVEV (reference sequence). The CDR3 is made up of 14 amino acids. Here the CDR3 reads CASSLTWRLYGYTF. Here the CDR3 DNA reads TGTGCCAGCAGTTTAACTTGGCGCCTCTATGGCTACACCTTC.

This clonotype was detected ten times or more. The rearrangement joins TRBV6-6 to TRBJ2-5; 7 bases are a match to TRBD2. Losses at the gene ends were 2 bases for V and 2 bases for J; bases not matched to a gene: 5. CDR3 length: 15 amino acids. Germline assignment: CDR1 MNHNY and CDR2 SVGAGI (reference sequence). The CDR3 protein is CASSYGLAEQETQYF. In DNA form, the CDR3 reads TGTGCCAGCAGTTACGGGCTAGCGGAGCAAGAGACCCAGTACTTC.

About this clonotype itself: The junction does not match germline at one end; this may be a read error. The chain has TRBV20-1 and TRBJ2-3; 9 bases agree with TRBD2. Germline CDR1 reads DFQATT; CDR2 reads SNEGSKA (reference sequence). The CDR3 consists of 14 residues. The CDR3, as DNA: TGCAGTGCTAGGACTAGCGGATTCACAGATATGCAGTATTTT. Its protein product is CSARTSGFTDMQYF.

This clonotype was found many times. V and J are TRBV20-1 and TRBJ2-3; D unresolved. Trimming pared 2 bases from V and 6 bases from J, leaving 9 bases between. Looked up from germline, CDR1 is DFQATT and CDR2 is SNEGSKA (reference sequence). The CDR3 spans 12 residues. This CDR3 reads CSARYPRDTQYF. The CDR3 coding sequence is TGCAGTGCTAGATACCCGAGGGATACGCAGTATTTT.

V usage is TRBV4-1 and J usage is TRBJ2-7; the match to TRBD1 covers 9 bases. The V gene end was trimmed by 4 bases and the J gene end by 3 bases; junction bases not matched to a gene: 7. Germline CDR1 reads MGHRA; CDR2 reads YSYEKL. This CDR3 has 15 residues. Here the CDR3 reads CASSLQQGAGYEQYF. DNA for the CDR3: TGCGCCAGCAGCCTGCAACAGGGGGCGGGCTACGAGCAGTACTTC.

The chain is built from TRBV20-1 and TRBJ1-2; 9 nucleotides match TRBD1. The germline V gene has CDR1 DFQATT and CDR2 SNEGSKA (reference sequence). This CDR3 has 15 amino acids. The V segment lost 0 bases and the J segment 8 bases; nucleotides outside the gene matches: 10. The CDR3 DNA reads TGCAGTGCTAGAGATCTCGGGACAGGGACTTTCGGCTACACCTTC. This gives the protein CSARDLGTGTFGYTF.

This clonotype showed up many times. CDR3 amino acids: CASSHPMGEAYNEQFF. CDR3 sequence (DNA): TGTGCCAGCAGCCACCCAATGGGCGAGGCCTACAATGAGCAGTTCTTC. The chain links TRBV3-1 to TRBJ2-1; D is uncertain. V lost 3 bases to trimming and J lost 2 bases, with 14 bases between them. This CDR3 has 16 residues. From germline, CDR1 is LGHDT and CDR2 YNNKEL (reference sequence).

The genes are TRBV12-3 or TRBV12-4 and TRBJ2-7; D might be TRBD2 (6 bases). The germline V and J ends were trimmed by 4 bases and 6 bases, with 13 bases remaining between them. This CDR3 region has 13 residues. In DNA form, the CDR3 reads TGTGCCAGCAGTTACGGGGGATCGGGCGAGCAGTACTTC. Protein: CASSYGGSGEQYF.

This clonotype was seen many times. This chain uses TRBV18 with TRBJ2-1, with D possibly matching TRBD2 (5 bases). The CDR3 contains 14 residues. With 4 bases removed from V and 3 bases from J, the gap between germline ends came to 10 bases. The V gene's germline CDR1 is KGHSH and CDR2 LQKENI. CDR3 DNA: TGTGCCAGCTCACTCCCGGGAAGCTACAATGAGCAGTTCTTC. This gives the protein CASSLPGSYNEQFF.

The table lists this clonotype with many counts. V gene TRBV2 combines with J gene TRBJ2-7, with D possibly being TRBD2 (5 bases). The length of the CDR3 is 13 residues. Deletions cut 5 bases from V and 4 bases from J, with 12 bases between. CDR1 is SNHLY, CDR2 FYNNEI, per germline. The CDR3 nucleotides are TGTGCCAGCAGTACCCTACTAGTTTACGAGCAGTACTTC. This encodes CASSTLLVYEQYF.

In its sample, this clonotype was seen many times. V is TRBV12-3 or TRBV12-4 and J is TRBJ2-1, with D perhaps assigned TRBD1 or TRBD2 (5 bases each). This CDR3 has 14 amino acids. Trimming took 3 bases from V and 6 from J, leaving 12 bases between them. The chain's CDR3 is CASSFNTRGNEQFF. The CDR3 nucleotides are TGTGCCAGCAGTTTCAATACTAGGGGCAATGAGCAGTTCTTC.

The chain couples TRBV27 to TRBJ2-1; perhaps TRBD1 as D (5 bases). The V end lost 1 base, the J end lost 7 bases, and 8 bases lay between the germline ends. CDR1 MNHEY and CDR2 SMNVEV come from the germline V gene (reference sequence). This CDR3 has 13 amino acids. In nucleotides, the CDR3 is TGTGCCAGCAGTTTATTCAGGGCAAATGAGCAGTTCTTC. It specifies CASSLFRANEQFF.

The V call is TRBV24-1, the J call TRBJ1-5; 7 bases are a match to TRBD1. The CDR3 is 17 amino acids. Germline V lookup: CDR1 KGHDR, CDR2 SFDVKD. The V and J ends lost 3 bases and 2 bases, in that order; junction bases with no gene match: 9. CDR3 sequence: CATSDRNRGDGNQPQHF. CDR3 bases: TGTGCCACCAGTGATCGGAACAGGGGTGACGGCAATCAGCCCCAGCATTTT.

The table lists this clonotype with a few counts. A read error may account for a junction end that differs from germline. V gene TRBV5-1 combines with J gene TRBJ1-4; no clear D. CDR3 length: 14 residues. CDR1 SGHRS and CDR2 YFSETQ come from the germline V gene. CDR3 nucleotides: TGCGCCAGCAGCTTGGGTCAGAGGGATGAAAGACTGTTTTTT. Translated, it gives CASSLGQRDERLFF. Full variable domain (remainder filled in from reference TRBV5-1 and TRBJ1-4): KAGVTQTPRYLIKTRGQQVTLSCSPISGHRSVSWYQQTPGQGLQFLFEYFSETQRNKGNFPGRFSGRQFSNSRSEMNVSTLELGDSALYLCASSLGQRDERLFFGSGTQLSVL.

This clonotype was seen at least ten times. The chain carries TRBV24-1 and TRBJ2-1, with D perhaps TRBD2 (7 bases). Trimming took 5 bases from V and 0 from J, leaving 22 bases between them. The CDR3 covers 19 residues. Germline loops: CDR1 KGHDR, CDR2 SFDVKD. CDR3 nucleotide sequence: TGTGCCACCAGTGCCGCCCGGGGGGCGGGAGCGACCTCCTACAATGAGCAGTTCTTC. Encoded protein: CATSAARGAGATSYNEQFF.

The chain is built from TRBV2 and TRBJ2-6, with 9 bases aligning to TRBD1. Germline V gene sequence: CDR1 SNHLY, CDR2 FYNNEI. The CDR3 loop spans 15 amino acids. The ends lost 8 bases at V and 6 bases at J; junction bases unmatched: 8. DNA of the CDR3: TGTGCCAGCCGACAGGGGGTGGTTCTGGCCAACGTCCTGACTTTC. It translates to CASRQGVVLANVLTF.